The clone carrying this T cell receptor (beta chain) was seen a single time. This entry comes from a study of blood T cell repertoires in COVID-19. Study summary: PBMCs, B-cell-depleted T cells, or T cells provided the cDNA or gDNA that made up the material.

CDR1 SGHTA and CDR2 FQGTGA come from the germline V gene. The CDR3 has 12 residues. Trimming removed 4 bases from V and 10 bases from J, with 8 bases in between. Authors' processing steps: Amplification from reference gene primers served as the basis for estimated nucleated cell counts. The table came from immunoSEQ multiplex PCR; TCRdb's copy has only in-frame clones and leaves some out. V, J and clone size derive from that table, while D and trimming were established from the DNA sequence. The sample lists some 16,000 clones; around 89% were seen once. This sequence originates from a human donor in a cohort sampled during active COVID-19. What was sequenced was peripheral blood. The gene calls are TRBV7-3 and TRBJ1-6; tentative D call: TRBD1 (6 bases). CDR3 residues: CASSSGESPLHF. The CDR3 DNA reads TGTGCCAGCAGCTCAGGGGAATCACCCCTCCACTTT.